These 30 T cell receptor beta chains originate from one sample sequenced in a study of CD8 T cells in Susac syndrome. Random hexamers were used to reverse transcribe the RNA input (about 0.5 to 1 ug). MiXCR, run by TCRdb on the immunoSEQ multiplex PCR reads, gives a single entry per CDR3 protein. The sample has 100,000 to 150,000 distinct CDR3 sequences, nearly 95% seen once. Sequencing was done on a sample of CD4+ T cells from PBMCs. The receptors were sampled from a human donor in good health.

The chain carries TRBV4-2 and TRBJ2-3; 10 nucleotides match TRBD2. After removal of 4 bases from V and 5 bases from J, the junction contained 6 bases not matched to a gene. This CDR3 is built from 15 residues. Germline V gives CDR1 LGHNA, CDR2 YNFKEQ. The CDR3: CASSPHSGREDTQYF. CDR3 bases: TGTGCCAGCAGCCCGCACAGCGGGAGGGAAGATACGCAGTATTTT.

The chain carries TRBV6-5 and TRBJ2-7, with 10 bases that match TRBD2. The CDR3 covers 14 residues. The germline gives CDR1 MNHEY, CDR2 SVGAGI. The V segment lost 5 bases and the J segment 4 bases; nucleotides outside the gene matches: 5. CDR3 in amino acids: CASSKASGSYEQYF. In DNA, the CDR3 is TGTGCCAGCAGTAAAGCTAGCGGGAGTTACGAGCAGTACTTC.

The chain is built from TRBV6-5 and TRBJ2-7; possibly TRBD1 for D (6 bases). V shed 6 bases and J shed 2 bases, with 14 bases lying between them. The CDR3 spans 14 residues. Germline V lookup: CDR1 MNHEY, CDR2 SVGAGI. The CDR3: CASSIARGPYEQYF. CDR3 coding DNA: TGTGCCAGCAGCATAGCCAGGGGACCCTACGAGCAGTACTTC.

This rearrangement joins TRBV15 to TRBJ2-7; no firm D call. CDR3 length: 13 residues. Germline V gene data show CDR1 as LNHNV and CDR2 as YYDKDF (reference sequence). Trimming shortened V by 5 bases and J by 4 bases, and 12 bases separated the two germline ends. DNA for the CDR3: TGTGCCACCAGCTGGGAAGGTGGATACGAGCAGTACTTC. This codes for CATSWEGGYEQYF.

This chain uses TRBV29-1 with TRBJ2-7; D unresolved. In germline, CDR1 is SQVTM, CDR2 ANQGSEA. The V and J ends lost 0 bases and 7 bases respectively, with 19 bases between them. The CDR3 loop spans 15 amino acids. DNA of the CDR3: TGCAGCGTTGAAGATCAAAGGCAGCCTTCGAGGGAGCAGTACTTC. The encoded protein is CSVEDQRQPSREQYF.

The J gene is TRBJ2-2, the V gene TRBV11-2; 7 bases line up with TRBD2. V shed 5 bases and J 7 bases; nucleotides not matched to a gene: 19. The germline V gene encodes CDR1 SGHAT and CDR2 FQNNGV. The CDR3 consists of 18 residues. CDR3: CASSLQLAGVGLGGELFF. CDR3 sequence (DNA): TGTGCCAGCAGCCTCCAACTTGCGGGAGTCGGGTTGGGCGGGGAGCTGTTTTTT.

This rearrangement joins TRBV20-1 to TRBJ2-7, with 11 bases identical to TRBD2. The CDR3 has 15 residues. The germline CDR1 and CDR2 sequences are DFQATT and SNEGSKA (reference sequence). V shed 0 bases and J 6 bases; nucleotides not matched to a gene: 7. The CDR3 sequence: CSARDPLAGGGEQYF. DNA for the CDR3: TGCAGTGCTAGAGATCCCCTAGCGGGAGGAGGCGAGCAGTACTTC.

V gene TRBV10-2 combines with J gene TRBJ2-1; 8 bases agree with TRBD2. V was pared by 7 bases and J by 2 bases, with 10 bases of the junction left unmatched. The CDR3 is 16 amino acids. Looked up from germline, CDR1 is WSHSY and CDR2 is SAAADI. The CDR3 bases are TGCGCCAGCAACGGTCGGCGGGAGGTGACCTACAATGAGCAGTTCTTC. It specifies CASNGRREVTYNEQFF.

This sequence joins TRBV7-2 and TRBJ2-2, with TRBD2 matching over 7 bases. The CDR3 is 15 residues long. Per the germline V gene, CDR1 is SGHTA and CDR2 is FQGNSA. Germline trimming cut 1 base from V and 3 bases from J; bases unmatched to any gene: 2. As DNA, the CDR3 is TGTGCCAGCAGCTTAGGCGGGAGCCACACCGGGGAGCTGTTTTTT. This translates into CASSLGGSHTGELFF.

The gene calls are TRBV28 and TRBJ2-7; D uncertain. CDR1 is MDHEN, CDR2 SYDVKM, per germline. Trimming removed 8 bases from V and 2 bases from J, with 10 bases in between. CDR3 length: 12 amino acids. The DNA for the CDR3 is TGTGCCAGCTATGGGGAACCCTACGAGCAGTACTTC. It codes for CASYGEPYEQYF.

The V gene is TRBV18, the J gene TRBJ1-4, with D unclear. The CDR3 runs 13 residues. V was cut by 1 base and J by 7 bases, with 7 bases left in between. Germline loops: CDR1 KGHSH, CDR2 LQKENI. The CDR3 DNA reads TGTGCCAGCTCACCACTGAGCGTTGAAAAACTGTTTTTT. This codes for CASSPLSVEKLFF.

The chain employs TRBV29-1 and TRBJ1-1; D unclear. Trimming took 4 bases from V and 5 from J, leaving 17 bases between them. Germline CDR1 SQVTM, CDR2 ANQGSEA. This CDR3 spans 14 amino acids. CDR3 in DNA: TGCAGCGTTGTAGGCAGGACGTCAGATACTGAAGCTTTCTTT. It encodes CSVVGRTSDTEAFF.

The V gene is TRBV7-6, the J gene TRBJ2-7; D unresolved. Per germline, CDR1 SGHVS and CDR2 FNYEAQ. The CDR3 extends over 13 amino acids. Trimming shortened V by 3 bases and J by 2 bases, and 8 bases separated the two germline ends. CDR3 residues: CASSLGGTYEQYF. Written as DNA, the CDR3 is TGTGCCAGCAGCTTGGGCGGTACCTACGAGCAGTACTTC.

CDR3 DNA sequence: TGTGCCAGCAGTTACGGTGTGGCGGGAGGGGACAATGAGCAGTTCTTC. Translated: CASSYGVAGGDNEQFF. The rearrangement joins TRBV6-5 to TRBJ2-1, with TRBD2 matching 9 bases. The CDR3 loop spans 16 amino acids. The J segment lost 5 bases and the V segment lost 2 bases, leaving 7 bases of the junction unmatched. The germline gives CDR1 MNHEY, CDR2 SVGAGI.

The chain links TRBV29-1 to TRBJ1-1; D might be TRBD1 (6 bases). Germline CDR1 and CDR2: SQVTM and ANQGSEA. The V end was cut by 6 bases, the J end by 0 bases, with 17 bases between. The CDR3 length is 15 residues. CDR3 nucleotide sequence: TGCAGCGTCCGCGAGGGGACATACATGAACACTGAAGCTTTCTTT. It encodes CSVREGTYMNTEAFF.

The chain couples TRBV28 to TRBJ1-1; D call uncertain. V lost 3 bases, J lost 8 bases, and 10 bases lay in between. The CDR3 contains 12 residues. Germline loops: CDR1 MDHEN, CDR2 SYDVKM. The CDR3 region has the DNA TGTGCCAGCAGTTTTCGCCAGGCGGAAGCTTTCTTT. It codes for CASSFRQAEAFF.

V and J are TRBV4-1 and TRBJ2-5; D gene ambiguous. Trimming removed 0 bases from V and 0 bases from J, with 11 bases in between. The CDR3 extends over 16 amino acids. Per germline, CDR1 MGHRA and CDR2 YSYEKL. The CDR3 reads CASSQDGRRYQETQYF. The CDR3 nucleotides read TGCGCCAGCAGCCAAGATGGCCGAAGGTACCAAGAGACCCAGTACTTC.

The rearrangement joins TRBV19 to TRBJ1-5, with D tentatively TRBD1 (6 bases). Germline assignment: CDR1 LNHDA and CDR2 SQIVND (reference sequence). V was clipped by 4 bases and J by 0 bases, with 28 bases between them. The length of the CDR3 is 21 residues. CDR3 protein: CASSTQNPISQGPYSNQPQHF. In DNA, the CDR3 is TGTGCCAGTAGTACGCAAAACCCAATCTCCCAGGGGCCGTATAGCAATCAGCCCCAGCATTTT.

V gene TRBV3-1 combines with J gene TRBJ2-7, with D perhaps TRBD2 (5 bases). This CDR3 contains 14 residues. The germline gives CDR1 LGHDT, CDR2 YNNKEL (reference sequence). The V end was cut by 7 bases, the J end by 1 base, with 14 bases between. The CDR3, as DNA: TGTGCCAGCACCACCGCGGGCTCATCCTACGAGCAGTACTTC. It yields the protein CASTTAGSSYEQYF.

J is TRBJ2-5 and V is TRBV5-1, with a possible D match to TRBD1 (5 bases). Germline V lookup: CDR1 SGHRS, CDR2 YFSETQ. Trimming shortened V by 4 bases and J by 5 bases, and 18 bases separated the two germline ends. The CDR3 spans 15 residues. CDR3 sequence (DNA): TGCGCCAGCAGCGACACAGGTTCGGGTATGGAGACCCAGTACTTC. It yields the protein CASSDTGSGMETQYF.

This sequence joins TRBV9 and TRBJ2-1, with TRBD2 matching 11 bases. Unmatched junction bases numbered 16, after V lost 10 bases and J lost 1 base. The germline CDR1 and CDR2 sequences are SGDLS and YYNGEE. CDR3 length: 18 amino acids. The CDR3 DNA is TGTGCCGGGGCGGGTGGACTAGCGGGCCCCGTTTCCTACAATGAGCAGTTCTTC. It specifies CAGAGGLAGPVSYNEQFF.

The chain combines TRBV29-1 with TRBJ2-3; either TRBD1 or TRBD2 may supply D (5 bases each). In germline, CDR1 is SQVTM, CDR2 ANQGSEA. V lost 7 bases and J 2 bases, leaving 10 bases between the germline ends. There are 12 residues in the CDR3. This chain's CDR3 is CSGIGTTDTQYF. Here the CDR3 DNA reads TGCAGCGGTATCGGGACCACAGATACGCAGTATTTT.

This chain links TRBV7-2 with TRBJ2-4; D call uncertain. Germline V gene lookup returns CDR1 SGHTA and CDR2 FQGNSA. The V end lost 1 base, the J end lost 0 bases, and 4 bases lay between the germline ends. The CDR3 has 14 amino acids. CDR3: CASSLGVAKNIQYF. The CDR3 nucleotides are TGTGCCAGCAGCTTAGGGGTAGCCAAAAACATTCAGTACTTC.

The V call is TRBV19, the J call TRBJ2-5; D not certain. Trimming pared 1 base from V and 1 base from J, leaving 13 bases between. The CDR3 extends over 16 amino acids. CDR1 and CDR2 from the germline V gene are LNHDA and SQIVND (reference sequence). CDR3: CASSIGTAASQETQYF. In nucleotides, the CDR3 is TGTGCCAGTAGTATAGGGACGGCTGCATCCCAAGAGACCCAGTACTTC.

V gene TRBV12-3 or TRBV12-4 combines with J gene TRBJ1-1; D is undetermined. The CDR3 sequence is 10 residues long. V was pared by 3 bases and J by 6 bases, with 2 bases between. The chain's CDR3 is CASSLSEAFF. The CDR3 coding sequence is TGTGCCAGCAGTTTGTCTGAAGCTTTCTTT.

The V call is TRBV7-2, the J call TRBJ2-1, with a weak D call TRBD1 (6 bases). CDR1 and CDR2 (germline): SGHTA, FQGNSA. The CDR3 spans 17 residues. With 1 base removed from V and 6 bases from J, the gap between germline ends came to 19 bases. This chain's CDR3 is CASSLGGTRTSFNEQFF. For the CDR3, the DNA is TGTGCCAGCAGCTTAGGGGGGACAAGGACCTCTTTCAATGAGCAGTTCTTC.

V gene TRBV19 combines with J gene TRBJ2-2, with D perhaps TRBD1 (6 bases). This CDR3 comprises 17 residues. V was cut by 11 bases and J by 2 bases, with 24 bases left in between. Germline V lookup: CDR1 LNHDA, CDR2 SQIVND (reference sequence). This CDR3 is CAGLDSALRLNTGELFF. The CDR3 DNA follows: TGTGCCGGATTGGACAGTGCCCTCCGATTAAACACCGGGGAGCTGTTTTTT.

The gene calls are TRBV7-2 and TRBJ2-5; no clear D gene. Looked up from germline, CDR1 is SGHTA and CDR2 is FQGNSA. The V gene lost 4 bases and the J gene lost 7 bases, with 25 bases spanning the gap. The length of the CDR3 is 17 residues. In nucleotides, the CDR3 is TGTGCCAGCAGCTCTCGGTCGACTTTGATTTTAGAAGGGACCCAGTACTTC. Translated, it gives CASSSRSTLILEGTQYF.

V gene TRBV19 combines with J gene TRBJ2-1; 9 bases are shared with TRBD2. The CDR3 spans 15 residues. J was trimmed by 5 bases and V by 8 bases; bases with no gene match: 10. Germline CDR1 and CDR2: LNHDA and SQIVND (reference sequence). The CDR3 DNA follows: TGTGCCAGTGCCCCCTCCGGACTAGCGCACAATGAGCAGTTCTTC. Protein: CASAPSGLAHNEQFF. Full variable domain (remainder filled in from reference TRBV19 and TRBJ2-1): DGGITQSPKYLFRKEGQNVTLSCEQNLNHDAMYWYRQDPGQGLRLIYYSQIVNDFQKGDIAEGYSVSREKKESFPLTVTSAQKNPTAFYLCASAPSGLAHNEQFFGPGTRLTVL.

CDR3 sequence: CSATRYRDGGSREQYF. As DNA, the CDR3 is TGCAGTGCTACAAGATACCGGGACGGAGGTAGTAGAGAGCAGTACTTC. This chain joins TRBV20-1 and TRBJ2-7; either TRBD1 or TRBD2 may supply D (5 bases each). The germline V gene has CDR1 DFQATT and CDR2 SNEGSKA (reference sequence). The CDR3 is 16 amino acids. Trimming stripped 4 bases from V and 7 bases from J, with 26 bases between.